This TCR beta chain emerged from a study of synovial regulatory T cells in juvenile arthritis (dated by TCRdb to between 2015 and 2016). Regarding the research as a whole: Of the sequenced patients, three were therapy-naive, one was treated with methotrexate plus infliximab, six were treated with methotrexate, and one lacked treatment information. Effector T cell subsets were also sequenced in this cohort for comparisons, but the Treg dataset alone covers only blood and synovial fluid Treg cells. Using matched patient samples, the researchers compared TCRbeta CDR3 repertoires across three groups: blood iaTreg cells, other blood Treg cells and synovial fluid Treg cells. Treg and Teff subsets from approximately 10 JIA patients with active disease were included in the TCR repertoire comparisons. Findings and caveats that apply to the study as a whole: iaTreg TCR repertoires were largely private across patients and partially overlapped with synovial Teff and blood CPL repertoires. TCR diversity was lower in blood iaTreg cells than in other blood Treg cells, which is consistent with antigen-driven expansion. Synovial Treg cells shared more CDR3 sequences with iaTreg cells than with other blood Treg cells; Chao-Jaccard similarity confirmed closer relation.

Libraries were constructed by the immunoSEQ multiplex PCR assay. TCRbeta CDR3 sequencing was performed by Adaptive Biotechnologies. The original pipeline was this. To assess repertoire similarity, the researchers used the Chao-modified Jaccard index along with median clonotype overlap taken from 200 random subsamples at equal sample size. Similarity analyses were performed using either productive nucleotide sequences or in silico-translated amino acid sequences. Hierarchical clustering with single linkage and t-SNE based on Chao-modified Jaccard distances were applied for the comparison of repertoires. Repertoire diversity was assessed with the Renyi index over a range of alpha values after the sample sizes were normalised. The immuneACCESS repertoire file appears here via TCRdb, limited to in-frame rearrangements. These files lack a portion of the clones; in checked studies, under half of the deficit traces to unresolved V genes, and the cause of the others is not known. The V and J calls and clone size are taken from that table; D and trimming were inferred from the DNA. The sample table holds 7,000 to 8,000 clones. Clones ranked in the top ten supply under 2% of the sample.

About this clone itself: The target of this receptor is not known.

TCR repertoires were obtained from approximately eleven juvenile idiopathic arthritis patients with active disease who had not reached inactive disease, of whom 3 were polyarticular and 8 were oligoarticular. A median age of around 10 years (range roughly 2.2-22.9) and a median disease duration of around seven years (range 0.2-19.1) were recorded for the TCR-sequenced patients. The samples used for TCR repertoire analysis were collected at two centres in Italy. Peripheral blood mononuclear cells were separated on a Histopaque-1077 density gradient and then cryopreserved in about 90% FCS with about 10% DMSO. The sequencing sample was made of Treg cells from blood. What the cell subset or site label conveys for this sample: remaining (HLA-DR-negative) circulating blood Treg cells. The source of this sequence is a donor aged 2-35 years with juvenile idiopathic arthritis.

The CDR3 reads CASSLYPAGYTF. Recombination connected TRBV5-1 to TRBJ1-2. Per the germline V gene, SGHRS is the CDR1 and YFSETQ is the CDR2. Including cysteine and phenylalanine, the CDR3 has 12 amino acids. DNA is not recorded here.